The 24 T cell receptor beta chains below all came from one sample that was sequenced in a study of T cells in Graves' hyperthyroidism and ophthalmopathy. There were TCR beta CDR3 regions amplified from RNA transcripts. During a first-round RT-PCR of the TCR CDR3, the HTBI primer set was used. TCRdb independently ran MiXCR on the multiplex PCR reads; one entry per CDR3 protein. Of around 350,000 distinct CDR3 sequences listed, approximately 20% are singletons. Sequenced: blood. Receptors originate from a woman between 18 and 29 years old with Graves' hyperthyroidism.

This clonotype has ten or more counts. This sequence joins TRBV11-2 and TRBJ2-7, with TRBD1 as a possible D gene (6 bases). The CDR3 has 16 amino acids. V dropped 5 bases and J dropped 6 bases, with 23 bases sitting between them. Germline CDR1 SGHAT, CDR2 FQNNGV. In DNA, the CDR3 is TGTGCCAGCAGCGAAACCCCGCAGGGGAGATCGGGCGAGCAGTACTTC. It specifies CASSETPQGRSGEQYF.

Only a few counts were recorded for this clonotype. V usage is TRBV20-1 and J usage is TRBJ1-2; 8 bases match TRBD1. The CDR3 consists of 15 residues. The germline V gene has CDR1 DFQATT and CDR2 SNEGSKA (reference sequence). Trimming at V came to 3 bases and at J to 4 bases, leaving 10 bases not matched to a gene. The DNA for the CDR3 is TGCAGTGCTAGCCCGGACAGGGAGAGAGGCTATGGCTACACCTTC. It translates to CSASPDRERGYGYTF.

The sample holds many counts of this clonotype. The CDR3 sequence: CASSDPRAGRREAFF. The DNA for the CDR3 is TGTGCCAGCAGTGACCCAAGGGCAGGCAGACGGGAAGCTTTCTTT. The rearrangement joins TRBV6-1 to TRBJ1-1, with D uncertain. V was clipped by 3 bases and J by 8 bases, with 19 bases between them. The CDR3 is 15 amino acids. Germline assignment: CDR1 MNHNS and CDR2 SASEGT.

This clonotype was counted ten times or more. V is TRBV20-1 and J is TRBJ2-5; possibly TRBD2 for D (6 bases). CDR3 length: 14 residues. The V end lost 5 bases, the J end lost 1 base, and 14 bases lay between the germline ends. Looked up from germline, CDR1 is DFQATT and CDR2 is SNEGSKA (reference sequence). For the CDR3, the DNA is TGCAGTGCTCCGGGACTGGGCTTCCAAGAGACCCAGTACTTC. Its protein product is CSAPGLGFQETQYF.

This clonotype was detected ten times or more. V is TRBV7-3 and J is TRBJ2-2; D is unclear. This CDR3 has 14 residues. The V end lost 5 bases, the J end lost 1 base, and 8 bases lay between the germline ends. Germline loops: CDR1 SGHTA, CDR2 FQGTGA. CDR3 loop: CASSPRLNTGELFF. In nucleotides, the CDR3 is TGTGCCAGCAGCCCTCGACTGAACACCGGGGAGCTGTTTTTT.

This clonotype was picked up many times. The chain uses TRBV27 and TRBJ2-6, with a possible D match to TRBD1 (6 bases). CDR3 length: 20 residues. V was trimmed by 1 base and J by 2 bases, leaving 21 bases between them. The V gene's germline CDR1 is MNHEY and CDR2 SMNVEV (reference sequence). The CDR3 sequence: CASSLLGVWAGATGANVLTF. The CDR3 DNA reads TGTGCCAGCAGTTTATTAGGAGTTTGGGCAGGGGCTACTGGGGCCAACGTCCTGACTTTC.

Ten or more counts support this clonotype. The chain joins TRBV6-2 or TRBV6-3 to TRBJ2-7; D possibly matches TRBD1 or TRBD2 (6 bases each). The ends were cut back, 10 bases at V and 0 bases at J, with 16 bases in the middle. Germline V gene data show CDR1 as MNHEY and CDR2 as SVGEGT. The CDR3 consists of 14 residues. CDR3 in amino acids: CATRSWGASYEQYF. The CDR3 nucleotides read TGTGCCACCCGCTCATGGGGGGCCTCCTACGAGCAGTACTTC.

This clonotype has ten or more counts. The CDR3 reads CASSLERGTQAFF. In DNA form, the CDR3 reads TGTGCCAGCAGTTTAGAACGGGGGACTCAAGCTTTCTTT. The rearrangement links TRBV28 to TRBJ1-1; D may be TRBD1 (5 bases). In germline, CDR1 is MDHEN, CDR2 SYDVKM. V shed 2 bases and J shed 9 bases, with 13 bases lying between them. The CDR3 consists of 13 residues.

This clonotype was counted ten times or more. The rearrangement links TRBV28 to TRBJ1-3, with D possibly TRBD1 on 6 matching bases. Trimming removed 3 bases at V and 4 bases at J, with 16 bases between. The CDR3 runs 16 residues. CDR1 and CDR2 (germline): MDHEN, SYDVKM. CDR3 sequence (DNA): TGTGCCAGCAGTTTGTCGACAGGATGGCTCGGAAACACCATATATTTT. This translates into CASSLSTGWLGNTIYF.

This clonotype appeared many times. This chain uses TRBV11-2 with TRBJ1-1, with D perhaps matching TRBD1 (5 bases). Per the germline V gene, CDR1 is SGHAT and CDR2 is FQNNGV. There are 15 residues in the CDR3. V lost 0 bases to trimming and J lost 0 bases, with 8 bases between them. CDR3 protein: CASSLEGRMNTEAFF. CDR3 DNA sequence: TGTGCCAGCAGCTTAGAGGGACGGATGAACACTGAAGCTTTCTTT.

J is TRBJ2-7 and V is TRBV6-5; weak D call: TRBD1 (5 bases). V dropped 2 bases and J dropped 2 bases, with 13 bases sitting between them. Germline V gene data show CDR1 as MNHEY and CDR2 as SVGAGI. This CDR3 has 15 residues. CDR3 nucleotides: TGTGCCAGCAGTTACGATCCGGACATTACCTACGAGCAGTACTTC. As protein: CASSYDPDITYEQYF.

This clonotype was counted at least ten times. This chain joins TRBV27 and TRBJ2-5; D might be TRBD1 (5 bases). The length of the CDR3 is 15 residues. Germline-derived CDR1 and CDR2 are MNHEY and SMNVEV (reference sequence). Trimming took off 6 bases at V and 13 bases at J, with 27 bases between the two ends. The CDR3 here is CASSPGVTVPGLWYF. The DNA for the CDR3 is TGTGCCAGCAGCCCCGGAGTTACAGTACCAGGGTTGTGGTACTTC.

DNA for the CDR3: TGCGCCAGCAGCGGACTAGCGGGGGGGCCGAGCTCCTACGAGCAGTACTTC. Its translation is CASSGLAGGPSSYEQYF. The V gene is TRBV4-1, the J gene TRBJ2-7, with TRBD2 identical over 15 bases. V dropped 5 bases and J dropped 0; count of bases not matched to a gene: 5. Germline CDR1 reads MGHRA; CDR2 reads YSYEKL. This CDR3 has 17 residues.

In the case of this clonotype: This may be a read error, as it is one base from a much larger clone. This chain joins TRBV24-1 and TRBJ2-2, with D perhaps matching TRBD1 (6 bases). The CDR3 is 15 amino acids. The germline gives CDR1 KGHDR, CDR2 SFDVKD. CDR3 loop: CATSDLGGAPGELVF. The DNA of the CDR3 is TGTGCCACCAGTGATTTGGGGGGCGCGCCCGGGGAGCTGGTTTTT.

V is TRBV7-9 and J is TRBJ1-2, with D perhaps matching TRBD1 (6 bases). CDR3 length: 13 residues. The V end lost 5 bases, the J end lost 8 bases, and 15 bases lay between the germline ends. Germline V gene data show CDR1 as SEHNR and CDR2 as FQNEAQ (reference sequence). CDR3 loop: CASSQGRGYGYTF. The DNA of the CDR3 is TGTGCCAGCAGCCAGGGGAGGGGTTACGGCTACACCTTC. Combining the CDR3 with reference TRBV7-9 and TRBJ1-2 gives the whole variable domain DTGVSQNPRHKITKRGQNVTFRCDPISEHNRLYWYRQTLGQGPEFLTYFQNEAQLEKSRLLSDRFSAERPKGSFSTLEIQRTEQGDSAMYLCASSQGRGYGYTFGSGTRLTVV.

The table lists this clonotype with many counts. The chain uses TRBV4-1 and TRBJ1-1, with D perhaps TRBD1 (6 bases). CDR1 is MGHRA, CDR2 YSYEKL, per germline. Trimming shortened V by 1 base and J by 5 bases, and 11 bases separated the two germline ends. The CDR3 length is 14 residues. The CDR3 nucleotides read TGCGCCAGCAGCCAAGGGGGGGGCCGGACTGAAGCTTTCTTT. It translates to CASSQGGGRTEAFF.

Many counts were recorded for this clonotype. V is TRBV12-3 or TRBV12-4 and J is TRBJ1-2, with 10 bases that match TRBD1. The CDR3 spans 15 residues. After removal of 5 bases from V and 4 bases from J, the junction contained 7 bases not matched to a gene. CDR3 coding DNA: TGTGCCAGCAGTCCACACGGGACAGGGGCCTATGGCTACACCTTC. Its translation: CASSPHGTGAYGYTF.

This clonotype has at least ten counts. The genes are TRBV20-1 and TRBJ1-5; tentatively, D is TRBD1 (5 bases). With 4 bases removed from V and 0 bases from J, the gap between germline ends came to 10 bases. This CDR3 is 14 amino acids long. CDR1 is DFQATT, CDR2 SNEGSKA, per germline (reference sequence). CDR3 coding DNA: TGCAGTGCTATTGGGACCTATAGCAATCAGCCCCAGCATTTT. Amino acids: CSAIGTYSNQPQHF.

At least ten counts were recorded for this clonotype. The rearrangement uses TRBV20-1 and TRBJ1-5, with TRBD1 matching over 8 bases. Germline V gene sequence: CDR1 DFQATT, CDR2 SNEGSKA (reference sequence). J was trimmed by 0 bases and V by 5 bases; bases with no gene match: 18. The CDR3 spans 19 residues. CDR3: CSAWSIEDRGLYSNQPQHF. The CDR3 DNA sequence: TGCAGTGCTTGGAGCATTGAAGACAGGGGACTTTATAGCAATCAGCCCCAGCATTTT.

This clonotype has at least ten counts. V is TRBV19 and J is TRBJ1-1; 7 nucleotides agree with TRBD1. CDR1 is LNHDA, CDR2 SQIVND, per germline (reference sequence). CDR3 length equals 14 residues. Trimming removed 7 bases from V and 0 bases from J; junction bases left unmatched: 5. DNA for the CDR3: TGTGCCAGTATAAAGGACAGGTTGAACACTGAAGCTTTCTTT. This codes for CASIKDRLNTEAFF.

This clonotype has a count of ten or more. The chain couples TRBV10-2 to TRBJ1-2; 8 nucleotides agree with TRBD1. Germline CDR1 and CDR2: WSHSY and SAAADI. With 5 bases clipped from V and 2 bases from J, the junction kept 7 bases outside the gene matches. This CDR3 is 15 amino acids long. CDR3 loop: CASSQGQGINYGYTF. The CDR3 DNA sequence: TGCGCCAGCAGTCAAGGACAGGGCATAAACTATGGCTACACCTTC.

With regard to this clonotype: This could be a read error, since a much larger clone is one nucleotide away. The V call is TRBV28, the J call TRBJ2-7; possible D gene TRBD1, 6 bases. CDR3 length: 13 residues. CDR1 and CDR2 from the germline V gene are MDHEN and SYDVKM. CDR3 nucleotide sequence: TGTTCCAGCAGAGACGGGACAAGCTACGAGCAGTACTTC. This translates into CSSRDGTSYEQYF. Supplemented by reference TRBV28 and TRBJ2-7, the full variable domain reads DVKVTQSSRYLVKRTGEKVFLECVQDMDHENMFWYRQDPGLGLRLIYFSYDVKMKEKGDIPEGYSVSREKKERFSLILESASTNQTSMYLCSSRDGTSYEQYFGPGTRLTVT.

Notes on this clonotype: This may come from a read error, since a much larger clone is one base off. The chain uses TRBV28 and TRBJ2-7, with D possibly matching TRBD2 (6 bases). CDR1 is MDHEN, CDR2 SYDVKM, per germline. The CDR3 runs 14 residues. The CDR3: CASSYSGRSYEQCF. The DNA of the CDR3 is TGTGCCAGCAGTTATAGCGGACGCTCCTACGAGCAGTGCTTC.

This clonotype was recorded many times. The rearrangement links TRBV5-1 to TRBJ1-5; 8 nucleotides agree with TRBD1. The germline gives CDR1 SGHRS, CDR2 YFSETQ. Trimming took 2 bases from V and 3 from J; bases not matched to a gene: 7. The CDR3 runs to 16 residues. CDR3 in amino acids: CASSLGTGPDNQPQHF. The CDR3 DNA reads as TGCGCCAGCAGCTTAGGGACAGGTCCCGACAATCAGCCCCAGCATTTT. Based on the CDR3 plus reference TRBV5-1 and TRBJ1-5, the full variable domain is KAGVTQTPRYLIKTRGQQVTLSCSPISGHRSVSWYQQTPGQGLQFLFEYFSETQRNKGNFPGRFSGRQFSNSRSEMNVSTLELGDSALYLCASSLGTGPDNQPQHFGDGTRLSIL.